This T cell receptor (beta chain) was obtained from a study of neurological immune-mediated disorders. The CDR3 runs to 14 residues. V lost 8 bases and J 3 bases, leaving 17 bases between the germline ends. From germline, CDR1 is MNHEY and CDR2 SVGAGI. In TCRdb, the 5' RACE reads were re-called with MiXCR into one record per CDR3 protein. This sample has approximately 40,000 distinct CDR3 sequences; about 13% occur once, and the top ten carry around 1.3%. The TCR sequence derives from a female donor in good health. Sequences were obtained from PBMCs. The rearrangement joins TRBV6-5 to TRBJ2-7; perhaps TRBD2 as D (6 bases). The CDR3 protein is CASAAGNTLYEQYF. The CDR3, as DNA: TGTGCCAGCGCGGCGGGAAACACCCTCTACGAGCAGTACTTC.